This T cell receptor (beta chain) was documented in a study of vaccination and CD4 T cells after COVID-19. Study-wide background: Samples after vaccination came a median approximately 2.5 months past dose two, ranging 14 to 241.

The CDR3 is made up of 17 amino acids. Germline assignment: CDR1 MNHNS and CDR2 SASEGT. V shed 4 bases, J shed 2 bases, and the junction held 9 bases outside the gene matches. Sequencing of DNA taken from cultured CD4+ T cells relied on the Oncomine TCR Beta short-read assay. The template was genomic DNA from cultured CD4+ T cells. MiXCR was run by TCRdb on the PCR reads, yielding one entry per CDR3 protein. The sample has 20,000 to 25,000 distinct CDR3 sequences; around 60% are singletons. Treatment of the sample: roughly nine-day PBMC culture with coronavirus spike peptide pools or control peptides (ViraFEST assay). As for this clonotype: The antigen is not known.

The receptor was derived from a human donor who received a COVID-19 vaccine. The genes are TRBV6-1 and TRBJ2-3, with 10 bases identical to TRBD2. This material consisted of CD4+ T cells from blood, cultured in vitro, taken after SARS-CoV-2 vaccination. This CDR3 reads CASSAPPSGGDTDTQYF. CDR3 nucleotides: TGTGCCAGCAGTGCCCCCCCGAGCGGGGGGGACACAGATACGCAGTATTTT.